This T cell receptor beta chain was found in a study of T-cell memory formation after mild COVID-19 listed by TCRdb under 2021. For the study in its entirety: TCR sequence clusters from the two donors were found to be largely donor specific. In a couple of donors, T-cell clones that expanded and contracted after mild COVID-19 were tracked by sequencing TCRalpha and TCRbeta repertoires over time. Two young, previously healthy adult volunteers made up the cohort, one male and one female.

Ficoll-Paque density gradient centrifugation was used to isolate PBMCs. With regard to this clonotype: No antigen is known for it. No base-level quality is on record; no much larger clone is a single base apart.

Sequencer: Illumina NovaSeq 6000. Using 5'RACE with constant-segment primers, TCRalpha and TCRbeta cDNA libraries were constructed, with sample barcodes and unique molecular identifiers added in the process. RNA was extracted from every sample with Trizol reagent. Libraries were amplified in two PCR steps, with a second sample barcode and Illumina TruSeq adapters added in the second step. Sequencing of the libraries was done on an Illumina NovaSeq, producing 2 x 150 bp paired-end reads. The study's processing was this. The reads were demultiplexed and collapsed into UMI-guided consensus sequences using migec v1.2.7. Using mixcr v2.1.11, UMI consensuses were aligned to TRA and TRB V and J templates and then assembled into clonotypes. Expanded or contracted clonotypes were those called significant by both edgeR and NoisET, with noise models trained on biological replicates. For edgeR calls, the cutoffs were a false discovery rate-adjusted p below 0.01 and a log2 fold-change threshold of 1. PCA with hierarchical clustering of max-normalized trajectories of the 1000 most abundant clonotypes was used as exploratory dynamics analysis. Separately sequenced CD4+ and CD8+ repertoires were used to assign the CD4 or CD8 phenotype of responding clones. TCRdb reprocessing: public reads trimmed at Q25 with fastp, clones called with MiXCR, in-frame beta chains kept. Merged by CDR3 protein, the rows form single entries marked with the most common genes and DNA. In this record, the V and J calls reflect TCRdb's handling and not the investigators' own analysis. Within this sample are a few hundred thousand distinct CDR3 sequences, with 25% to 30% of them counted one time only. The ten largest account for roughly 12% of the sample.

Study-wide findings and limitations: Some responding clones were detected in pre-infection memory, which suggested that pre-existing cross-reactive memory T cells had joined the SARS-CoV-2 response. From day 15 to 85, contracting clones showed balanced CD4/CD8 phenotypes, whereas a second wave of clones that expanded from day 15 to 37 leaned towards CD4+. SARS-CoV-2 specificity was not confirmed for the second-wave clones peaking on day 37. The study included only a couple of mild cases, and larger cohorts that include severe cases with pre-infection samples were judged to be necessary. Contracting CD4+ clones were found mainly in CM and EM memory subsets, while CD8+ clones were enriched in EMRA.

The CDR3 contains 15 residues, cysteine and phenylalanine counted. This entry keeps only the CDR3 DNA: 45 bases, framed from base 1. The junction carries 16 bases between V and J, which are trimmed by 3 bases and 5 bases respectively. Material: PBMCs or a T cell subset sorted from them (not recorded which). This receptor chain uses TRBV12-3 or TRBV12-4 and TRBJ2-5; the D gene is perhaps TRBD1, from 6 matching bases. The sequence came from an adult woman who had mild COVID-19 (a few samples of this study predate the infection). The sample titles of this study are shuffled in the database, so cell type and time point are left out; the donor was told from shared clones. The bases read TGTGCCAGCAGTTTCCAAGGGGGTTCCGAGGAGACCCAGTACTTC. This yields the protein CASSFQGGSEETQYF.